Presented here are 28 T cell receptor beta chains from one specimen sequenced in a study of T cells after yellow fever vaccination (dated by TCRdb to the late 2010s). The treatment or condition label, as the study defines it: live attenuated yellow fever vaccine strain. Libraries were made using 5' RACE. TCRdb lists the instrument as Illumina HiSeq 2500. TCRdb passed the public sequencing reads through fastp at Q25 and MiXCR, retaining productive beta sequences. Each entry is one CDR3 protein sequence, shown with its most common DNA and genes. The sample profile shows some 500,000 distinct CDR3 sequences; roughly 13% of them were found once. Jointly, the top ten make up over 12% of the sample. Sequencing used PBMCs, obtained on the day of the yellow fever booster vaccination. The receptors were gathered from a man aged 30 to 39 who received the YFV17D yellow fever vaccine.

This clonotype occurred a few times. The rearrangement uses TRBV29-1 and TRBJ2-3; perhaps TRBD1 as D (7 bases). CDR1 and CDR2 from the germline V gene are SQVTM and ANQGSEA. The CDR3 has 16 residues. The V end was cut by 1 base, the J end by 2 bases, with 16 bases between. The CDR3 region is CSVEGGVQGPTDTQYF. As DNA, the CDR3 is TGCAGCGTTGAAGGGGGGGTACAGGGGCCCACAGATACGCAGTATTTT.

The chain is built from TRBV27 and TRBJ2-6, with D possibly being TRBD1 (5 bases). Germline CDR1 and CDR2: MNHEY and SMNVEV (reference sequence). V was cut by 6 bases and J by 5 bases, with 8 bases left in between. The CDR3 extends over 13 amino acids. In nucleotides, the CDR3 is TGTGCCAGCAGCCTGGACAGGGCCAACGTCCTGACTTTC. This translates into CASSLDRANVLTF.

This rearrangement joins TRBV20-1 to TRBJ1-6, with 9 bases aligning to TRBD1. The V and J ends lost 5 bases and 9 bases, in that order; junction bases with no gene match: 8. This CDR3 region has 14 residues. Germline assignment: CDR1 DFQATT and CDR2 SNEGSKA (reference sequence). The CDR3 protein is CSARGGQGVSPLHF. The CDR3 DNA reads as TGCAGTGCTCGGGGGGGACAGGGTGTTTCACCCCTCCACTTT.

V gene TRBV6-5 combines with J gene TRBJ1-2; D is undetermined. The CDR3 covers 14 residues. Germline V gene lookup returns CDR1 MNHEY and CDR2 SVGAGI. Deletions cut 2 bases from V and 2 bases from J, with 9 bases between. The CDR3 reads CASSYGQENYGYTF. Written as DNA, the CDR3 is TGTGCCAGCAGTTACGGGCAGGAGAACTATGGCTACACCTTC.

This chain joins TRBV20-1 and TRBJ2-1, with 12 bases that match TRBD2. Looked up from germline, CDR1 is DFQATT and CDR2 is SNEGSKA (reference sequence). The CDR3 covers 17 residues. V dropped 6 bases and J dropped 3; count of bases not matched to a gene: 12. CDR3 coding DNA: TGCAGTGCCAGCAGCCCCTCGACTAGCGGGAGCTACAATGAGCAGTTCTTC. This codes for CSASSPSTSGSYNEQFF.

The chain's CDR3 is CASSWTGTGEQFF. The DNA for the CDR3 is TGTGCCAGCAGTTGGACAGGGACGGGTGAGCAGTTCTTC. This chain joins TRBV28 and TRBJ2-1, with 8 bases that match TRBD1. The CDR3 contains 13 residues. Germline CDR1 and CDR2: MDHEN and SYDVKM. Trimming cost V 4 bases and J 9 bases; bases outside gene matches: 5. The entire variable domain, with the rest obtained from reference TRBV28 and TRBJ2-1, is as follows: DVKVTQSSRYLVKRTGEKVFLECVQDMDHENMFWYRQDPGLGLRLIYFSYDVKMKEKGDIPEGYSVSREKKERFSLILESASTNQTSMYLCASSWTGTGEQFFGPGTRLTVL.

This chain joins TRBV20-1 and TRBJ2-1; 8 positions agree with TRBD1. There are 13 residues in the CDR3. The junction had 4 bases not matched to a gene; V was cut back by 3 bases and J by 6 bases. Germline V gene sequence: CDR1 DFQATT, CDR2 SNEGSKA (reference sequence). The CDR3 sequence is CSARAQGGNEQFF. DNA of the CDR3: TGCAGTGCTAGGGCACAGGGGGGCAATGAGCAGTTCTTC.

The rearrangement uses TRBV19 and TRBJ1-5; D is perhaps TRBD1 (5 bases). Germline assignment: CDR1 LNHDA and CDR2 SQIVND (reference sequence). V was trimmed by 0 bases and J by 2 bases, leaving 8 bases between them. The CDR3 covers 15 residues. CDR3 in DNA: TGTGCCAGTAGTATAGATCTGGGGGGCAATCAGCCCCAGCATTTT. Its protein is CASSIDLGGNQPQHF. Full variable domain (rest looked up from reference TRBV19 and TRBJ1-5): DGGITQSPKYLFRKEGQNVTLSCEQNLNHDAMYWYRQDPGQGLRLIYYSQIVNDFQKGDIAEGYSVSREKKESFPLTVTSAQKNPTAFYLCASSIDLGGNQPQHFGDGTRLSIL.

DNA for the CDR3: TGTGCCAGCAGCTCGTTCGGGACCGTCAATGAGCAGTTCTTC. Protein sequence: CASSSFGTVNEQFF. V usage is TRBV7-6 and J usage is TRBJ2-1; tentatively, D is TRBD1 or TRBD2 (5 bases each). The V end was cut by 4 bases, the J end by 6 bases, with 13 bases between. This CDR3 comprises 14 residues. Germline values: CDR1 SGHVS, CDR2 FNYEAQ.

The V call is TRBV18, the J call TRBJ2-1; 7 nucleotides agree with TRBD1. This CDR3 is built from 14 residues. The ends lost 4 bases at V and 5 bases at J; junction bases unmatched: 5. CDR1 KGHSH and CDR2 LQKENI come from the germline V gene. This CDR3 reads CASSRQGLNNEQFF. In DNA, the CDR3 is TGTGCCAGCTCACGACAGGGCCTGAACAATGAGCAGTTCTTC.

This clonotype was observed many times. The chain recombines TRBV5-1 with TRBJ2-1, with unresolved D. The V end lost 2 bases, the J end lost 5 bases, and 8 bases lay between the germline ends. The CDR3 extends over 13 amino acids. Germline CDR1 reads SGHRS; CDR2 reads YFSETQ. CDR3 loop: CASSFKANNEQFF. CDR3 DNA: TGCGCCAGCAGCTTTAAGGCAAACAATGAGCAGTTCTTC.

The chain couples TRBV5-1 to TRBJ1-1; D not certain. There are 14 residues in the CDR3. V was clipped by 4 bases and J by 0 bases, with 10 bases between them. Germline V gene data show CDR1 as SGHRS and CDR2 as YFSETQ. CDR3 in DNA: TGCGCCAGCAGCCCCGGTGAGCTGAACACTGAAGCTTTCTTT. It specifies CASSPGELNTEAFF.

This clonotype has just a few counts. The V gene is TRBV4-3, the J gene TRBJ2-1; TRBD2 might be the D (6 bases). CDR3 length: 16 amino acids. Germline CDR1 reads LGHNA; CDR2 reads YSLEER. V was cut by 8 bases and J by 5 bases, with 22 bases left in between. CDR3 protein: CASSRIGGIGNNEQFF. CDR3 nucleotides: TGCGCCAGCTCCCGAATAGGCGGGATTGGAAACAATGAGCAGTTCTTC.

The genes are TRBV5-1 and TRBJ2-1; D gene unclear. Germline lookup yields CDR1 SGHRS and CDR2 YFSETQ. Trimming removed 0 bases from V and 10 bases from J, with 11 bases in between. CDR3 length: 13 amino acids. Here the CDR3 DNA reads TGCGCCAGCAGCTTGGTTGGCGGCGGAGAGCAGTTCTTC. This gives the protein CASSLVGGGEQFF.

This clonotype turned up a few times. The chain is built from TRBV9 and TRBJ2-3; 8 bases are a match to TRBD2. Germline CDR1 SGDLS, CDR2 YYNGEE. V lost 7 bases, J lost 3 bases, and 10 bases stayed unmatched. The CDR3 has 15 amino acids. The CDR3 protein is CASGREASGTDTQYF. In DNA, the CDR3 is TGTGCCAGCGGACGGGAGGCTAGCGGGACAGATACGCAGTATTTT.

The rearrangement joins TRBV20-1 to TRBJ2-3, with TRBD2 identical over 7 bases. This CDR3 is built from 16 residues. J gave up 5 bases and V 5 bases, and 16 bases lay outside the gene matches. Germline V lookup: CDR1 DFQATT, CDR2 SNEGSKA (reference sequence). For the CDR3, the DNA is TGCAGTGCTCCCCGAGCGGGACCCCTCACGGGAGATACGCAGTATTTT. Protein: CSAPRAGPLTGDTQYF.

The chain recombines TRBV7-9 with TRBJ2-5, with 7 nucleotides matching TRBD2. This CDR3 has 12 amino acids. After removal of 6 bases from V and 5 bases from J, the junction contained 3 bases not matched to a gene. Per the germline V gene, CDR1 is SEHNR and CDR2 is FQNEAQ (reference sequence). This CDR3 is CASRLASETQYF. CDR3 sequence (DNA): TGTGCCAGCAGACTAGCGAGCGAGACCCAGTACTTC.

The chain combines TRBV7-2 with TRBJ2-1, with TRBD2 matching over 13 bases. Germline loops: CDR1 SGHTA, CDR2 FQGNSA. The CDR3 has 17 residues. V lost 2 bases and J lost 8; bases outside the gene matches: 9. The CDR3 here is CASSLTLAGGPGYEQFF. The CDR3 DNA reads TGTGCCAGCAGCTTAACACTAGCGGGAGGGCCAGGCTATGAGCAGTTCTTC.

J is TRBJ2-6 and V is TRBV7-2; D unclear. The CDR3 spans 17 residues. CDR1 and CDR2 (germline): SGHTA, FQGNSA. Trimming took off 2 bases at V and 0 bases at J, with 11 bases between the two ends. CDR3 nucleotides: TGTGCCAGCAGCTTATACAGCACCAGCTCTGGGGCCAACGTCCTGACTTTC. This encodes CASSLYSTSSGANVLTF.

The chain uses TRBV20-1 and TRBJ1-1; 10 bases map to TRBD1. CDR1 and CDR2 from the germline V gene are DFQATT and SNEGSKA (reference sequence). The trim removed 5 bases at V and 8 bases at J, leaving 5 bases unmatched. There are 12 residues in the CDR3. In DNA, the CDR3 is TGCAGTGCTGGCAGACAGGGGGCAGAAGCTTTCTTT. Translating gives CSAGRQGAEAFF.

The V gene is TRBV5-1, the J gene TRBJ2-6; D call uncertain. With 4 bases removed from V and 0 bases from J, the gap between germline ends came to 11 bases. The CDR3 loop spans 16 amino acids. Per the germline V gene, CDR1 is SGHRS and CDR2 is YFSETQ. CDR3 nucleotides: TGCGCCAGCAGCCCCCTGGGGTTCTCTGGGGCCAACGTCCTGACTTTC. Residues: CASSPLGFSGANVLTF.

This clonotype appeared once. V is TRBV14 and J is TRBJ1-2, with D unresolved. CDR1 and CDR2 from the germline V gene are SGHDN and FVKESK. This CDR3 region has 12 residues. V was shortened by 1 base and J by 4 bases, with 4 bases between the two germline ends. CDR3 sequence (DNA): TGTGCCAGCAGCCAAGGGCCCTATGGCTACACCTTC. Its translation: CASSQGPYGYTF.

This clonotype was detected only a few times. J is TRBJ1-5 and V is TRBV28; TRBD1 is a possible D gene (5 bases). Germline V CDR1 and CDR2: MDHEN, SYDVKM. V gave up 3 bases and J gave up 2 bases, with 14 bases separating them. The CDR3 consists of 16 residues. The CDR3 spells CASSFVAGGGNQPQHF. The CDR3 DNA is TGTGCCAGCAGTTTTGTAGCGGGGGGGGGCAATCAGCCCCAGCATTTT.

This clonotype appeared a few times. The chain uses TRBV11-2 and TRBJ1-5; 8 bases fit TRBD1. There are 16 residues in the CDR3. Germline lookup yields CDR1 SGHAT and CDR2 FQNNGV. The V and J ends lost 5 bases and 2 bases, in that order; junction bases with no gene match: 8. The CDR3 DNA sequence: TGTGCCAGCAGCGAACGGACAGGGATCGGCAATCAGCCCCAGCATTTT. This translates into CASSERTGIGNQPQHF.

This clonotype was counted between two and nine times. CDR3 sequence: CASSPLGGSANTGELFF. Here the CDR3 DNA reads TGTGCCAGCAGCCCCTTAGGGGGGAGCGCGAACACCGGGGAGCTGTTTTTT. This sequence joins TRBV7-8 and TRBJ2-2; D possibly uses TRBD1 or TRBD2 (6 bases each). CDR1 and CDR2 from the germline V gene are SGHVS and FQNEAQ. This CDR3 spans 17 amino acids. V dropped 5 bases and J dropped 0 bases, with 16 bases sitting between them.

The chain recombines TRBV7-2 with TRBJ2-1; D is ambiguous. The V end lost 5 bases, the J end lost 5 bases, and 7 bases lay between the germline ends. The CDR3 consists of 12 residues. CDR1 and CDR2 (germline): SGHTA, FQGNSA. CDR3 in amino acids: CASSHTNNEQFF. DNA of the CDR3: TGTGCCAGCAGCCACACCAACAATGAGCAGTTCTTC. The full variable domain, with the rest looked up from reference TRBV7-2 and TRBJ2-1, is GAGVSQSPSNKVTEKGKDVELRCDPISGHTALYWYRQSLGQGLEFLIYFQGNSAPDKSGLPSDRFSAERTGGSVSTLTIQRTQQEDSAVYLCASSHTNNEQFFGPGTRLTVL.

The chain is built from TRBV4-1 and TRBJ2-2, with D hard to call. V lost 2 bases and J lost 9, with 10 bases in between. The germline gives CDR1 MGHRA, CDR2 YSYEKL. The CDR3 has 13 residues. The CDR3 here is CASSQTGSRELFF. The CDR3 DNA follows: TGCGCCAGCAGCCAAACCGGGTCCCGGGAGCTGTTTTTT.

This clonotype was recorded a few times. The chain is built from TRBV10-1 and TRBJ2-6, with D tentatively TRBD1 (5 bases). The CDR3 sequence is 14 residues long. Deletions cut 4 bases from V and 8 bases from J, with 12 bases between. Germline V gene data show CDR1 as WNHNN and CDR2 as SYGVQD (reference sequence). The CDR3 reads CASSAHQGPNVLTF. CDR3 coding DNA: TGCGCCAGCAGTGCTCACCAGGGCCCCAACGTCCTGACTTTC.